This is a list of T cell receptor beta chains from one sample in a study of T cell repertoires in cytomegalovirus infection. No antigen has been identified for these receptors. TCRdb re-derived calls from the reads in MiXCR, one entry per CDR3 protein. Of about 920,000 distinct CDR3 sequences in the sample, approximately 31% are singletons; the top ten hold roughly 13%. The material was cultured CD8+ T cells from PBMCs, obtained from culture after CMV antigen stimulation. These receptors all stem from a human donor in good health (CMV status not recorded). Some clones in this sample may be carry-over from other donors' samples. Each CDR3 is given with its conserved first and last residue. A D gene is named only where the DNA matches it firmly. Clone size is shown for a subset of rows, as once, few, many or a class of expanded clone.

CDR3 DNA: TGTGCCAGCAGTTACAGAATAGCGGGGGGCCCACGGTCCTACAATGAGCAGTTCTTC; CDR3 protein: CASSYRIAGGPRSYNEQFF; J gene: TRBJ2-1; clone size: -; D gene: TRBD2; CDR3 length: 19; V gene: TRBV6-5
CDR3 DNA: TGTGCCGGCAGCTTTCCTTCGGGTAGCGCCCTCACAGATACGCAGTATTTT; CDR3 protein: CAGSFPSGSALTDTQYF; J gene: TRBJ2-3; clone size: -; D gene: -; CDR3 length: 17; V gene: TRBV7-9
CDR3 DNA: TGTGCCAGCAGACCCGGACAGGAATCCTATGGCTACACCTTC; CDR3 protein: CASRPGQESYGYTF; J gene: TRBJ1-2; clone size: -; D gene: TRBD1; CDR3 length: 14; V gene: TRBV28
CDR3 DNA: TGTGCCAGCAGCTTCATGTCTGGTGGGGGCCATACCTACGAGCAGTACTTC; CDR3 protein: CASSFMSGGGHTYEQYF; J gene: TRBJ2-7; clone size: few; D gene: -; CDR3 length: 17; V gene: TRBV7-6
CDR3 DNA: TGTGCCAGCAGCTTAGCAAAGTATTCGGAGGGAGGTAGCGGGTTTCCGCTCTCCTACGAGCAGTACTTC; CDR3 protein: CASSLAKYSEGGSGFPLSYEQYF; J gene: TRBJ2-7; clone size: many; D gene: TRBD2; CDR3 length: 23; V gene: TRBV7-6
CDR3 DNA: TGTGCCAGCAGCCAGCGGTATGAGAGGGAGACCCAGTACTTC; CDR3 protein: CASSQRYERETQYF; J gene: TRBJ2-5; clone size: many; D gene: -; CDR3 length: 14; V gene: TRBV7-2
CDR3 DNA: TGCGTCAGCAGCCAAGACTCATATAGCAATCAGCCCCAGCATTTT; CDR3 protein: CVSSQDSYSNQPQHF; J gene: TRBJ1-5; clone size: -; D gene: -; CDR3 length: 15; V gene: TRBV4-1
CDR3 DNA: TGTGCCAGCAGCGGAACGGGACCCCGGGCAGATGGAGCCCAGTACTTC; CDR3 protein: CASSGTGPRADGAQYF; J gene: TRBJ2-5; clone size: many; D gene: -; CDR3 length: 16; V gene: TRBV7-8
CDR3 DNA: TGTGCCAGCAGCTTAGTAGGTAGGACTAGCCTATACAATGAGCAGTTCTTC; CDR3 protein: CASSLVGRTSLYNEQFF; J gene: TRBJ2-1; clone size: many; D gene: TRBD2; CDR3 length: 17; V gene: TRBV7-8
CDR3 DNA: TGCAGCGTTGAAGGGAGGGGTGCTGACAATGAGCAGTTCTTC; CDR3 protein: CSVEGRGADNEQFF; J gene: TRBJ2-1; clone size: -; D gene: -; CDR3 length: 14; V gene: TRBV29-1
CDR3 DNA: TGCGCCAGCAGCTTGGACGAAACCTACGAGCAGTACTTC; CDR3 protein: CASSLDETYEQYF; J gene: TRBJ2-7; clone size: -; D gene: -; CDR3 length: 13; V gene: TRBV5-1
CDR3 DNA: TGTGCCAGCAGCTTAGAGGGCTTGCAAGAGACCCAGTACTTC; CDR3 protein: CASSLEGLQETQYF; J gene: TRBJ2-5; clone size: many; D gene: -; CDR3 length: 14; V gene: TRBV5-4
CDR3 DNA: TGTGCCAGCAGTTCCCCGGGACAGGCCGCGGAGGCCCAGTACTTC; CDR3 protein: CASSSPGQAAEAQYF; J gene: TRBJ2-5; clone size: many; D gene: TRBD1; CDR3 length: 15; V gene: TRBV28
CDR3 DNA: TGTGCCAGCAGCTCCCCATCGGGGACTAGCGGGCCTCAGAACACCGGGGAGCTGTTTTTT; CDR3 protein: CASSSPSGTSGPQNTGELFF; J gene: TRBJ2-2; clone size: -; D gene: TRBD2; CDR3 length: 20; V gene: TRBV7-2
CDR3 DNA: TGTGCCAGCAGCAAAAAACCCTCAGGGAACTCCTACGAGCAGTACTTC; CDR3 protein: CASSKKPSGNSYEQYF; J gene: TRBJ2-7; clone size: -; D gene: -; CDR3 length: 16; V gene: TRBV11-2
CDR3 DNA: TGTGCCAGCAGCGTAGAGGATTTGCCAGATACGCAGTATTTT; CDR3 protein: CASSVEDLPDTQYF; J gene: TRBJ2-3; clone size: -; D gene: -; CDR3 length: 14; V gene: TRBV9
CDR3 DNA: TGTGCCAGCAGTTTCAGCCTACAGGGGGACTATGGCTACACCTTC; CDR3 protein: CASSFSLQGDYGYTF; J gene: TRBJ1-2; clone size: -; D gene: TRBD1; CDR3 length: 15; V gene: TRBV27
CDR3 DNA: TGTGCCAGCAGCCCCGGTCGGGGGGAAAGCTCCTACAATGAGCAGTTCTTC; CDR3 protein: CASSPGRGESSYNEQFF; J gene: TRBJ2-1; clone size: few; D gene: TRBD2; CDR3 length: 17; V gene: TRBV7-8
CDR3 DNA: TGTGCCAGCAGCTTATCTCATCGGAGCGGGGGGCCATACAATGAGCAGTTCTTC; CDR3 protein: CASSLSHRSGGPYNEQFF; J gene: TRBJ2-1; clone size: many; D gene: TRBD2; CDR3 length: 18; V gene: TRBV7-6
CDR3 DNA: TGTGCCAGCAGCCCCGACGGGAATGAGCAGTTCTTC; CDR3 protein: CASSPDGNEQFF; J gene: TRBJ2-1; clone size: many; D gene: -; CDR3 length: 12; V gene: TRBV4-1
CDR3 DNA: TGTGCCAGCAGTCCGACTAGCGTTGTCGACAATGAGCAGTTCTTC; CDR3 protein: CASSPTSVVDNEQFF; J gene: TRBJ2-1; clone size: -; D gene: TRBD2; CDR3 length: 15; V gene: TRBV12-3/TRBV12-4
CDR3 DNA: TGTGCCAGCAGTTTAAGGAGGGTAGGGCAGCCCCAGCATTTT; CDR3 protein: CASSLRRVGQPQHF; J gene: TRBJ1-5; clone size: many; D gene: -; CDR3 length: 14; V gene: TRBV12-3/TRBV12-4
CDR3 DNA: TGTGCCAGCAGCCAGTCCGGGACAGGGTTATATAGTGAAAAACTGTTTTTT; CDR3 protein: CASSQSGTGLYSEKLFF; J gene: TRBJ1-4; clone size: few; D gene: TRBD1; CDR3 length: 17; V gene: TRBV7-8
CDR3 DNA: TGTGCCAGCAGCCTGAAGAGGGATCCCTACAATGAGCAGTTCTTC; CDR3 protein: CASSLKRDPYNEQFF; J gene: TRBJ2-1; clone size: -; D gene: -; CDR3 length: 15; V gene: TRBV6-6
CDR3 DNA: TGTGCCAGCAGCTTAGAAGTGGGAAGGGGGCGCAAAGGAGATACGCAGTATTTT; CDR3 protein: CASSLEVGRGRKGDTQYF; J gene: TRBJ2-3; clone size: many; D gene: TRBD1; CDR3 length: 18; V gene: TRBV11-2
CDR3 DNA: TGTGCCAGCAGTTTCGAATGGGGTCGGTCCGGGGAGCTGTTTTTT; CDR3 protein: CASSFEWGRSGELFF; J gene: TRBJ2-2; clone size: -; D gene: -; CDR3 length: 15; V gene: TRBV12-3/TRBV12-4
CDR3 DNA: TGTGCCAGCACCAAGGGACAGATTAATCAGCCCCAGCATTTT; CDR3 protein: CASTKGQINQPQHF; J gene: TRBJ1-5; clone size: -; D gene: TRBD1; CDR3 length: 14; V gene: TRBV6-2/TRBV6-3
CDR3 DNA: TGTGCCAGTAGTTCCTCGGACGGGTCCTACAATGAGCAGTTCTTC; CDR3 protein: CASSSSDGSYNEQFF; J gene: TRBJ2-1; clone size: -; D gene: -; CDR3 length: 15; V gene: TRBV19
CDR3 DNA: TGTGCCAGCAGCCAAAGCTTCGCGCAGTATTTT; CDR3 protein: CASSQSFAQYF; J gene: TRBJ2-3; clone size: -; D gene: -; CDR3 length: 11; V gene: TRBV14
CDR3 DNA: TGTGCCAGCAGTCGGGACCGCCCGAACACCGGGGAGCTGTTTTTT; CDR3 protein: CASSRDRPNTGELFF; J gene: TRBJ2-2; clone size: -; D gene: -; CDR3 length: 15; V gene: TRBV6-1
CDR3 DNA: TGTGCCACCAGCAGACCCCCCGCTTCTGAGCAGTTCTTC; CDR3 protein: CATSRPPASEQFF; J gene: TRBJ2-1; clone size: few; D gene: -; CDR3 length: 13; V gene: TRBV15
CDR3 DNA: TGTGCCAGCAGCCCCGCCGCGGGGCGCGGACTTGGTGGCTACACCTTC; CDR3 protein: CASSPAAGRGLGGYTF; J gene: TRBJ1-2; clone size: few; D gene: -; CDR3 length: 16; V gene: TRBV7-9
CDR3 DNA: TGTGCCAGCGCGGTGGGACAGGGCTACGAGCAGTACTTC; CDR3 protein: CASAVGQGYEQYF; J gene: TRBJ2-7; clone size: -; D gene: TRBD1; CDR3 length: 13; V gene: TRBV27
CDR3 DNA: TGTGCCAGCAGTGAATATAAGGTCGATATCGGGCAGGGATCGTCTGGAAACACCATATATTTT; CDR3 protein: CASSEYKVDIGQGSSGNTIYF; J gene: TRBJ1-3; clone size: few; D gene: -; CDR3 length: 21; V gene: TRBV25-1
CDR3 DNA: TGCGCCAGCAGCCCCGTCCTGGGACAGGGAACCTACGAGCAGTACTTC; CDR3 protein: CASSPVLGQGTYEQYF; J gene: TRBJ2-7; clone size: -; D gene: TRBD1; CDR3 length: 16; V gene: TRBV4-3
CDR3 DNA: TGTGCCAGCAGTTTATTAGTTGGTCGGGAGCCGAATGAGCAGTTCTTC; CDR3 protein: CASSLLVGREPNEQFF; J gene: TRBJ2-1; clone size: -; D gene: -; CDR3 length: 16; V gene: TRBV12-3/TRBV12-4
CDR3 DNA: TGTGCCAGCACCACAGCGAGCAATCAGCCCCAGCATTTT; CDR3 protein: CASTTASNQPQHF; J gene: TRBJ1-5; clone size: few; D gene: -; CDR3 length: 13; V gene: TRBV7-6
CDR3 DNA: TGTGCCAGCAGTTACGGACGGGGGGGCGAGCAGTACTTC; CDR3 protein: CASSYGRGGEQYF; J gene: TRBJ2-7; clone size: few; D gene: TRBD2; CDR3 length: 13; V gene: TRBV6-6
CDR3 DNA: TGTGCCAGCAGTTCGCCGGGACTTTCCTATGGCTACACCTTC; CDR3 protein: CASSSPGLSYGYTF; J gene: TRBJ1-2; clone size: few; D gene: -; CDR3 length: 14; V gene: TRBV27
CDR3 DNA: TGTGCCAGTAGTTCCGGGACAGCCCTCAATCAGCCCCAGCATTTT; CDR3 protein: CASSSGTALNQPQHF; J gene: TRBJ1-5; clone size: -; D gene: TRBD1; CDR3 length: 15; V gene: TRBV19
CDR3 DNA: TGTGCCAGCAGTCCCAACAGGGGTGTAGAGGACGAGCAGTACTTC; CDR3 protein: CASSPNRGVEDEQYF; J gene: TRBJ2-7; clone size: few; D gene: TRBD1; CDR3 length: 15; V gene: TRBV12-3/TRBV12-4
CDR3 DNA: TGTGCTAGCAGCTTAGCGCCTTCTTCTTGCTCTGGAAACACCATATATTTT; CDR3 protein: CASSLAPSSCSGNTIYF; J gene: TRBJ1-3; clone size: -; D gene: -; CDR3 length: 17; V gene: TRBV7-6
CDR3 DNA: TGTGCCAGCAGTTACGGTGAGGGACTAACTGAAGCTTTCTTT; CDR3 protein: CASSYGEGLTEAFF; J gene: TRBJ1-1; clone size: few; D gene: -; CDR3 length: 14; V gene: TRBV6-6
CDR3 DNA: TGTGCCAGCAGTTACTGGAAGGGATCCAGGGGCTCAGCCACTTATGGCTACACCTTC; CDR3 protein: CASSYWKGSRGSATYGYTF; J gene: TRBJ1-2; clone size: few; D gene: -; CDR3 length: 19; V gene: TRBV6-6
CDR3 DNA: TGTGCCAGCAGTTTCTACGGACGCGGGAACACCATATATTTT; CDR3 protein: CASSFYGRGNTIYF; J gene: TRBJ1-3; clone size: few; D gene: -; CDR3 length: 14; V gene: TRBV12-3/TRBV12-4
CDR3 DNA: TGTGCCAGCAGTTGGGACAGCAACTATGGCTACACCTTC; CDR3 protein: CASSWDSNYGYTF; J gene: TRBJ1-2; clone size: few; D gene: TRBD1; CDR3 length: 13; V gene: TRBV6-1
CDR3 DNA: TGTGCCAGTACCGAGACTAGCGGGGGGGCAGATACGCAGTATTTT; CDR3 protein: CASTETSGGADTQYF; J gene: TRBJ2-3; clone size: -; D gene: TRBD2; CDR3 length: 15; V gene: TRBV19
CDR3 DNA: TGTGCCAGCACCTTTTTATTCGGAGGGGGCACAGGCGGGGAGCTGTTTTTT; CDR3 protein: CASTFLFGGGTGGELFF; J gene: TRBJ2-2; clone size: few; D gene: -; CDR3 length: 17; V gene: TRBV6-6
CDR3 DNA: TGCGCCAGCAGCCAAGGCGCGGCTTCGAACACTGAAGCTTTCTTT; CDR3 protein: CASSQGAASNTEAFF; J gene: TRBJ1-1; clone size: many; D gene: -; CDR3 length: 15; V gene: TRBV4-1
CDR3 DNA: TGTGCCACTGGGACAGGGGTCTTAGGAAGCTCCTACAATGAGCAGTTCTTC; CDR3 protein: CATGTGVLGSSYNEQFF; J gene: TRBJ2-1; clone size: -; D gene: TRBD1; CDR3 length: 17; V gene: TRBV24-1
CDR3 DNA: TGTGCCACCAGCAGAGATGATCAGGGCCGGAACACTGAAGCTTTCTTT; CDR3 protein: CATSRDDQGRNTEAFF; J gene: TRBJ1-1; clone size: -; D gene: -; CDR3 length: 16; V gene: TRBV15
CDR3 DNA: TGTGCCAGCAGCCAAGAGCTTAGGACAGCGAACACCGGGGAGCTGTTTTTT; CDR3 protein: CASSQELRTANTGELFF; J gene: TRBJ2-2; clone size: few; D gene: -; CDR3 length: 17; V gene: TRBV14
CDR3 DNA: TGTGCCAGCAGCTTCTCAGGGAATGAGCTGTTTTTT; CDR3 protein: CASSFSGNELFF; J gene: TRBJ2-2; clone size: -; D gene: -; CDR3 length: 12; V gene: TRBV7-8
CDR3 DNA: TGTGCCAGCAGTTACTCGCCGGACAGGGCCTCGGGAGAGACCCAGTACTTC; CDR3 protein: CASSYSPDRASGETQYF; J gene: TRBJ2-5; clone size: -; D gene: TRBD1; CDR3 length: 17; V gene: TRBV6-8
CDR3 DNA: TGTGCTAGTGGCTGGGGGGCGGATGGAGTCACAGATACGCAGTATTTT; CDR3 protein: CASGWGADGVTDTQYF; J gene: TRBJ2-3; clone size: few; D gene: -; CDR3 length: 16; V gene: TRBV12-5
CDR3 DNA: TGCGCCAGCAGCGGGGGACAGGGAAATCAGCCCCAGCATTTT; CDR3 protein: CASSGGQGNQPQHF; J gene: TRBJ1-5; clone size: -; D gene: TRBD1; CDR3 length: 14; V gene: TRBV5-1
CDR3 DNA: TGTGCCAGCAGCGTAACCCTTCGAGGGACAGATACGCAGTATTTT; CDR3 protein: CASSVTLRGTDTQYF; J gene: TRBJ2-3; clone size: -; D gene: -; CDR3 length: 15; V gene: TRBV7-9